Below, 11 T cell receptor beta chains from the same sample are listed, as sequenced in a study of regulatory T cells in long-lasting Graves disease. The time point: newly diagnosed GD, antithyroid drugs for less than 3 months. The TCR library was made from RNA that had been extracted from PBMCs in TRIzol. To make TCR beta libraries, researchers used iRepertoire HTBI primers and Arm-PCR of CDR3 regions. Each CDR3 protein gets one entry after TCRdb re-called the multiplex PCR reads with MiXCR. The sample consists of roughly 520,000 distinct CDR3 sequences, 12% of them appearing once. This same sample was also part of a study on T cells in Graves' hyperthyroidism and ophthalmopathy.

The sample consisted of peripheral blood mononuclear cells (PBMCs), taken at new diagnosis, from a patient treated with antithyroid drugs. The receptor set was obtained from a woman under 40 with Graves disease.

This clonotype was detected many times. The chain recombines TRBV2 with TRBJ1-3; 9 bases are a match to TRBD1. CDR3 length: 15 amino acids. CDR1 is SNHLY, CDR2 FYNNEI, per germline. V lost 3 bases to trimming and J lost 6 bases; unmatched junction nucleotides: 6. This CDR3 reads CASSDWGQGLNTIYF. The CDR3 DNA reads as TGTGCCAGCAGTGATTGGGGACAGGGTTTAAACACCATATATTTT. The full variable domain, with the rest looked up from reference TRBV2 and TRBJ1-3, is EPEVTQTPSHQVTQMGQEVILRCVPISNHLYFYWYRQILGQKVEFLVSFYNNEISEKSEIFDDQFSVERPDGSNFTLKIRSTKLEDSAMYFCASSDWGQGLNTIYFGEGSWLTVV.

This clonotype was detected many times. The chain joins TRBV7-2 to TRBJ1-2; D possibly corresponds to TRBD1 (5 bases). V was cut by 2 bases and J by 5 bases, with 9 bases left in between. This CDR3 spans 13 amino acids. CDR1 and CDR2 (germline): SGHTA, FQGNSA. The CDR3 is CASSLIAGYGYTF. The CDR3 bases are TGTGCCAGCAGCTTAATCGCAGGGTATGGCTACACCTTC.

The genes are TRBV5-1 and TRBJ1-3; no reliable D call. The V and J ends lost 1 base and 4 bases respectively, with 9 bases between them. CDR1 and CDR2 from the germline V gene are SGHRS and YFSETQ. This CDR3 spans 14 amino acids. The CDR3 here is CASSLIPAGNTIYF. In DNA form, the CDR3 reads TGCGCCAGCAGCTTGATACCCGCCGGAAACACCATATATTTT.

This clonotype has a count of ten or more. The CDR3 DNA sequence: TGTGCCAGTAGGAAGAGCGGGTACGCGAACACCGGGGAGCTGTTTTTT. It encodes CASRKSGYANTGELFF. The chain recombines TRBV19 with TRBJ2-2; tentative D call: TRBD2 (6 bases). Trimming stripped 6 bases from V and 0 bases from J, with 14 bases between. The CDR3 runs 16 residues. Germline-derived CDR1 and CDR2 are LNHDA and SQIVND (reference sequence).

This clonotype has a count of ten or more. The chain is built from TRBV19 and TRBJ1-5; the D gene is possibly TRBD1 (6 bases). Trimming shortened V by 9 bases and J by 6 bases, and 15 bases separated the two germline ends. Germline V gene sequence: CDR1 LNHDA, CDR2 SQIVND (reference sequence). This CDR3 has 13 amino acids. This CDR3 is CASLQGSGQPQHF. DNA of the CDR3: TGTGCCAGCCTACAGGGATCGGGTCAGCCCCAGCATTTT.

There are many counts of this clonotype. The gene calls are TRBV18 and TRBJ2-5, with D perhaps TRBD1 or TRBD2 (5 bases each). V was shortened by 0 bases and J by 5 bases, with 7 bases between the two germline ends. The V gene's germline CDR1 is KGHSH and CDR2 LQKENI. The CDR3 is 13 residues long. CDR3 sequence: CASSPPGDETQYF. The CDR3 nucleotides read TGTGCCAGCTCACCACCGGGGGATGAGACCCAGTACTTC.

There are many counts of this clonotype. The chain couples TRBV19 to TRBJ1-1; perhaps TRBD1 as D (6 bases). Deletions cut 7 bases from V and 4 bases from J, with 16 bases between. The CDR3 has 14 residues. Germline CDR1 is LNHDA and CDR2 is SQIVND (reference sequence). CDR3 residues: CASTPSWGRTEAFF. The CDR3 nucleotides read TGTGCCAGTACCCCCAGTTGGGGGCGCACTGAAGCTTTCTTT.

The gene calls are TRBV6-9 and TRBJ2-5, with D possibly matching TRBD2 (6 bases). The CDR3 loop spans 15 amino acids. The germline gives CDR1 MNHGY, CDR2 SVAAGI. The V end lost 8 bases, the J end lost 2 bases, and 18 bases lay between the germline ends. CDR3 sequence (DNA): TGTGCCAGCGGTTCCGGGAGCGTCGGTCAAGAGACCCAGTACTTC. Protein product: CASGSGSVGQETQYF.

This clonotype showed up just a few times. The CDR3 protein is CSVVLVLPDTIYF. The CDR3 bases are TGCAGCGTTGTATTGGTCCTGCCTGACACCATATATTTT. The rearrangement uses TRBV29-1 and TRBJ1-3, with D unresolved. Germline V gene data show CDR1 as SQVTM and CDR2 as ANQGSEA. CDR3 length: 13 amino acids. Trimming took off 4 bases at V and 8 bases at J, with 15 bases between the two ends.

The chain carries TRBV19 and TRBJ1-5; D may be TRBD1 (5 bases). The CDR3 covers 15 residues. The germline gives CDR1 LNHDA, CDR2 SQIVND (reference sequence). Deletions cut 7 bases from V and 4 bases from J, with 17 bases between. The CDR3 spells CASTKSHRLNQPQHF. The CDR3 DNA sequence: TGTGCCAGTACCAAATCCCACAGGCTTAATCAGCCCCAGCATTTT.

This sequence joins TRBV20-1 and TRBJ2-7; 10 nucleotides line up with TRBD1. Germline V CDR1 and CDR2: DFQATT, SNEGSKA (reference sequence). Losses at the gene ends were 3 bases for V and 3 bases for J; bases not matched to a gene: 8. The CDR3 is made up of 15 amino acids. In DNA, the CDR3 is TGCAGTGCTAGGGGAACGACAGGGGGCGGCTACGAGCAGTACTTC. Its protein product is CSARGTTGGGYEQYF.